This entry lists 7 T cell receptor beta chains sequenced from one sample in a study of OX40 agonist ivuxolimab in advanced cancers. Using immunoSEQ multiplex PCR, the repertoire was profiled, and TCRdb retains in-frame clones only, with some absent. The sample has about 68,000 clones; about 91% are singletons. The sequencing here drew on CD4+ or CD8+ T cells sorted from blood, taken in a trial of the OX40 agonist ivuxolimab. All receptors derive from an adult with an advanced solid tumor such as melanoma, head and neck, liver or kidney cancer.

The chain carries TRBV7-3 and TRBJ2-1, with D hard to call. Germline V gene sequence: CDR1 SGHTA, CDR2 FQGTGA. The CDR3 is 15 amino acids. V lost 2 bases and J lost 2, with 10 bases in between. Written as DNA, the CDR3 is TGTGCCAGCAGCTTAGGGCAGAGAGCCTACAATGAGCAGTTCTTC. Its protein product is CASSLGQRAYNEQFF.

V gene TRBV5-1 combines with J gene TRBJ2-7; 9 bases are shared with TRBD2. This CDR3 contains 17 residues. V shed 0 bases and J 4 bases; nucleotides not matched to a gene: 11. From germline, CDR1 is SGHRS and CDR2 YFSETQ. The CDR3 protein is CASSLASGDLWGYEQYF. The CDR3 nucleotides read TGCGCCAGCAGCTTGGCTAGCGGGGACCTCTGGGGGTACGAGCAGTACTTC.

J is TRBJ1-6 and V is TRBV6-5; D is unclear. Germline V gene data show CDR1 as MNHEY and CDR2 as SVGAGI. The CDR3 is made up of 14 amino acids. V was pared by 6 bases and J by 6 bases, with 12 bases between. CDR3 nucleotide sequence: TGTGCCAGCAGGATCCGGGAGCTTAATTCACCCCTCCACTTT. It codes for CASRIRELNSPLHF.

The chain combines TRBV6-4 with TRBJ2-1; 8 bases match TRBD1. V trimming: 2 bases; J trimming: 9 bases; junction bases outside the gene matches: 9. The CDR3 runs 15 residues. Germline lookup yields CDR1 MRHNA and CDR2 SNTAGT. The CDR3 reads CASSDSPTGVGEQFF. The CDR3 DNA is TGTGCCAGCAGTGACAGCCCGACAGGGGTTGGTGAGCAGTTCTTC.

This clone was seen once. The chain employs TRBV5-1 and TRBJ2-6, with a tentative D call TRBD1 (8 bases). This CDR3 contains 17 residues. Deletions cut 4 bases from V and 4 bases from J, with 18 bases between. The germline CDR1 and CDR2 sequences are SGHRS and YFSETQ. The CDR3 nucleotides read TGCGCCAGCAGCCACCCGACAGGGGAGGGAGGGGCCAACGTCCTGACTTTC. Translated, it gives CASSHPTGEGGANVLTF.

The V call is TRBV6-5, the J call TRBJ1-1; 9 bases match TRBD1. The length of the CDR3 is 15 residues. V lost 5 bases to trimming and J lost 0 bases; unmatched junction nucleotides: 4. Germline V lookup: CDR1 MNHEY, CDR2 SVGAGI. The CDR3 reads CASSMGQGLNTEAFF. The CDR3 DNA reads as TGTGCCAGCAGTATGGGACAGGGATTGAACACTGAAGCTTTCTTT.

The V gene is TRBV2, the J gene TRBJ1-5; D gene unclear. The ends were cut back, 7 bases at V and 4 bases at J, with 11 bases in the middle. This CDR3 is built from 13 residues. Germline lookup yields CDR1 SNHLY and CDR2 FYNNEI. As DNA, the CDR3 is TGTGCCAGCAACCGAGCAGAGAATCAGCCCCAGCATTTT. Protein sequence: CASNRAENQPQHF.